Following are 27 T cell receptor beta chains from one sample sequenced in a study of cytomegalovirus exposure and HLA in healthy donors (dated by TCRdb to about 2017). Library preparation used the immunoSEQ multiplex PCR assay. This is the immuneACCESS table as TCRdb keeps it, with only in-frame sequences that have V and J called. A part of the clones is gone; compared with another copy, unresolved V genes explain less than half, and the rest is unexplained. Across this sample there are about 140,000 clones, with roughly nine tenths seen only once. The top ten clonotypes cover less than 3% of the sample. What was sequenced was PBMCs. The receptors were sampled from a man aged 18 to 30 in good health and CMV-seronegative.

The rearrangement uses TRBV30 and TRBJ2-5, with 7 positions matching TRBD1. The V gene end was trimmed by 2 bases and the J gene end by 7 bases; junction bases not matched to a gene: 7. The CDR3 covers 13 residues. Looked up from germline, CDR1 is GTSNPN and CDR2 is SVGIG (reference sequence). In nucleotides, the CDR3 is TGTGCCTGGAGTACAGGGGATTGGGGGACCCAGTACTTC. Its translation is CAWSTGDWGTQYF.

This sequence joins TRBV6-1 and TRBJ1-1; D may be TRBD1 (6 bases). The CDR3 sequence is 13 residues long. Trimming removed 3 bases from V and 5 bases from J, with 10 bases in between. Germline loops: CDR1 MNHNS, CDR2 SASEGT. This CDR3 reads CASSENRETEAFF. The CDR3 DNA reads TGTGCCAGCAGTGAGAACAGGGAAACTGAAGCTTTCTTT.

The chain links TRBV11-3 to TRBJ2-1; a possible D gene is TRBD2 (6 bases). The CDR3 is 14 residues long. Germline CDR1 SGHNT, CDR2 YENEEA. V was cut by 0 bases and J by 15 bases, with 18 bases left in between. The CDR3 protein is CASSLDRWGEKVFF. CDR3 nucleotide sequence: TGTGCCAGCAGCTTAGATCGCTGGGGGGAGAAGGTGTTCTTC.

J is TRBJ1-1 and V is TRBV4-2; 11 nucleotides align to TRBD1. V shed 3 bases, J shed 0 bases, and the junction held 9 bases outside the gene matches. CDR3 length equals 18 residues. Germline lookup yields CDR1 LGHNA and CDR2 YNFKEQ. The DNA of the CDR3 is TGTGCCAGCAGCCACCTATGGGGACAGGGGGAGGTGAACACTGAAGCTTTCTTT. Protein: CASSHLWGQGEVNTEAFF.

V gene TRBV5-6 combines with J gene TRBJ2-5, with D perhaps TRBD2 (7 bases). Germline values: CDR1 SGHDT, CDR2 YYEEEE. This CDR3 has 17 residues. V was clipped by 0 bases and J by 2 bases, with 17 bases between them. The CDR3 spells CASSLEGAGASQETQYF. The CDR3 bases are TGTGCCAGCAGCTTGGAGGGCGCGGGGGCCAGTCAAGAGACCCAGTACTTC.

This chain connects TRBV7-2 to TRBJ2-3; 12 bases match TRBD2. The germline V gene has CDR1 SGHTA and CDR2 FQGNSA. The V segment lost 3 bases and the J segment 2 bases; nucleotides outside the gene matches: 12. The CDR3 sequence is 19 residues long. The CDR3 loop reads CASSFTSGGTSYYTDTQYF. The CDR3 nucleotides are TGTGCCAGCAGCTTCACTAGCGGGGGGACCAGCTACTACACAGATACGCAGTATTTT.

The chain combines TRBV18 with TRBJ2-7, with TRBD2 matching over 12 bases. The CDR3 runs 15 residues. Trimming took 5 bases from V and 6 from J; bases not matched to a gene: 8. From germline, CDR1 is KGHSH and CDR2 LQKENI. For the CDR3, the DNA is TGTGCCAGCTCAGAGACGGGACTAGCGGGCGGCGAGCAGTACTTC. Translating gives CASSETGLAGGEQYF.

The chain links TRBV4-2 to TRBJ2-2, with 12 bases that match TRBD2. With V trimmed by 0 bases and J by 2 bases, 19 bases remained unmatched. The CDR3 runs 23 residues. The V gene's germline CDR1 is LGHNA and CDR2 YNFKEQ. The CDR3 is CASSQEGWMYSTSGGSNTGELFF. The CDR3 DNA is TGTGCCAGCAGCCAAGAAGGATGGATGTACTCGACTAGCGGGGGAAGTAACACCGGGGAGCTGTTTTTT.

The rearrangement uses TRBV30 and TRBJ1-1; 10 positions agree with TRBD1. V dropped 6 bases and J dropped 1; count of bases not matched to a gene: 14. The CDR3 is 17 residues long. Germline V gene data show CDR1 as GTSNPN and CDR2 as SVGIG (reference sequence). In nucleotides, the CDR3 is TGTGCCTGTGACCCGGGACAGGGGCGTTTGGGGAACACTGAAGCTTTCTTT. This sequence encodes CACDPGQGRLGNTEAFF.

The rearrangement joins TRBV6-1 to TRBJ2-7; 7 positions agree with TRBD1. The CDR3 consists of 15 residues. Germline CDR1 MNHNS, CDR2 SASEGT. The trim removed 8 bases at V and 0 bases at J, leaving 10 bases unmatched. The CDR3 loop reads CASGSGTVSSYEQYF. The CDR3 DNA sequence: TGTGCCAGCGGATCCGGGACAGTCTCCTCCTACGAGCAGTACTTC.

The CDR3 reads CASSEAPGRDTQYF. CDR3 DNA sequence: TGTGCCAGCAGTGAAGCGCCCGGTAGAGATACGCAGTATTTT. The chain has TRBV2 and TRBJ2-3; D unclear. Germline loops: CDR1 SNHLY, CDR2 FYNNEI. The CDR3 totals 14 residues. V was pared by 0 bases and J by 5 bases, with 9 bases between.

The genes are TRBV6-5 and TRBJ1-2; the D gene is possibly TRBD1 (5 bases). The CDR3 spans 15 residues. Germline loops: CDR1 MNHEY, CDR2 SVGAGI. Trimming removed 0 bases from V and 4 bases from J, with 12 bases in between. The CDR3 DNA is TGTGCCAGCAGTTACTCGGGGGGGTCGGGCTATGGCTACACCTTC. Protein: CASSYSGGSGYGYTF.

The rearrangement joins TRBV4-1 to TRBJ2-7; possible D gene TRBD1, 6 bases. The CDR3 extends over 15 amino acids. Germline assignment: CDR1 MGHRA and CDR2 YSYEKL. V gave up 2 bases and J gave up 2 bases, with 13 bases separating them. The chain's CDR3 is CASSQPTGLAYEQYF. Written as DNA, the CDR3 is TGCGCCAGCAGCCAACCGACAGGCCTTGCCTACGAGCAGTACTTC.

The chain is built from TRBV30 and TRBJ2-1; 9 nucleotides line up with TRBD2. Per the germline V gene, CDR1 is GTSNPN and CDR2 is SVGIG (reference sequence). The CDR3 consists of 14 residues. The V and J ends lost 5 bases and 6 bases, in that order; junction bases with no gene match: 8. CDR3: CAWDTRAGGNEQFF. The CDR3, as DNA: TGTGCCTGGGATACCCGAGCGGGAGGCAATGAGCAGTTCTTC.

V is TRBV6-1 and J is TRBJ2-1; D perhaps matches TRBD2 (5 bases). V was shortened by 6 bases and J by 9 bases, with 18 bases between the two germline ends. CDR1 and CDR2 (germline): MNHNS, SASEGT. This CDR3 is built from 14 residues. The CDR3 sequence: CASRPVRVSSEQFF. In DNA form, the CDR3 reads TGTGCCAGCAGGCCCGTGAGGGTATCCAGTGAGCAGTTCTTC.

V usage is TRBV7-2 and J usage is TRBJ2-7; TRBD1 agrees at 9 bases. In germline, CDR1 is SGHTA, CDR2 FQGNSA. V dropped 6 bases and J dropped 12; count of bases not matched to a gene: 15. The CDR3 contains 14 residues. CDR3 region: CASRPYRDLQGAYF. CDR3 bases: TGTGCCAGCAGACCATACCGGGACTTACAGGGGGCGTACTTC.

The table lists this clone with a count of one. DNA for the CDR3: TGCGCCAGCGAGAGGGGACAGGGGGCAAGGGATACGCAGTATTTT. This translates into CASERGQGARDTQYF. The rearrangement uses TRBV5-1 and TRBJ2-3, with 12 positions matching TRBD1. The V gene's germline CDR1 is SGHRS and CDR2 YFSETQ. V trimming: 7 bases; J trimming: 6 bases; junction bases outside the gene matches: 9. The CDR3 is 15 amino acids. The whole variable domain, remainder taken from reference TRBV5-1 and TRBJ2-3, is KAGVTQTPRYLIKTRGQQVTLSCSPISGHRSVSWYQQTPGQGLQFLFEYFSETQRNKGNFPGRFSGRQFSNSRSEMNVSTLELGDSALYLCASERGQGARDTQYFGPGTRLTVL.

The count of this clone is one. The genes are TRBV6-6 and TRBJ1-3, with D tentatively TRBD1 (6 bases). Germline CDR1 and CDR2: MNHNY and SVGAGI (reference sequence). Trimming cost V 4 bases and J 1 base, with 14 bases left between them. The CDR3 runs 16 residues. The CDR3 bases are TGTGCCAGCAGTTTCCTGCTAGGGGGTTCTGGAAACACCATATATTTT. This codes for CASSFLLGGSGNTIYF.

The rearrangement links TRBV27 to TRBJ2-5, with D possibly matching TRBD1 (6 bases). The V end lost 2 bases, the J end lost 3 bases, and 19 bases lay between the germline ends. The CDR3 totals 17 residues. Germline CDR1 is MNHEY and CDR2 is SMNVEV (reference sequence). In DNA form, the CDR3 reads TGTGCCAGCAGTTTAATTGGGCAGGGGCTGACCAAAGAGACCCAGTACTTC. It encodes CASSLIGQGLTKETQYF.

J is TRBJ1-2 and V is TRBV5-6; no definite D call. CDR1 is SGHDT and CDR2 is YYEEEE in the germline V gene. Trimming left V 0 bases short and J 5 bases short, with 11 bases between. The CDR3 has 14 amino acids. CDR3 coding DNA: TGTGCCAGCAGCTTGGGCGGGATTGAGTATGGCTACACCTTC. Amino acid sequence: CASSLGGIEYGYTF.

This clone was observed a few times. The V call is TRBV10-1, the J call TRBJ2-7; TRBD1 matches at 7 bases. CDR1 and CDR2 from the germline V gene are WNHNN and SYGVQD (reference sequence). The CDR3 has 13 residues. V lost 5 bases to trimming and J lost 6 bases; unmatched junction nucleotides: 7. The CDR3 here is CASSRTGTSEQYF. The CDR3 DNA is TGCGCCAGCAGTCGGACAGGAACCTCCGAGCAGTACTTC.

The V and J genes are TRBV10-3 and TRBJ2-1; 7 nucleotides align to TRBD2. Germline CDR1 ENHRY, CDR2 SYGVKD. V gave up 6 bases and J gave up 7 bases; unmatched junction bases: 12. This CDR3 has 15 residues. In DNA, the CDR3 is TGTGCCATCAGGGGGGGAGGCGGGAGTGGGAATGAGCAGTTCTTC. Translation gives CAIRGGGGSGNEQFF.

The gene calls are TRBV7-9 and TRBJ1-5; 7 positions agree with TRBD1. CDR3 length equals 14 residues. The junction had 3 bases not matched to a gene; V was cut back by 0 bases and J by 7 bases. Germline CDR1 SEHNR, CDR2 FQNEAQ (reference sequence). This chain's CDR3 is CASSLAEGGQPQHF. The DNA for the CDR3 is TGTGCCAGCAGCTTAGCTGAAGGGGGCCAGCCCCAGCATTTT. Full variable domain (missing parts from reference TRBV7-9 and TRBJ1-5): DTGVSQNPRHKITKRGQNVTFRCDPISEHNRLYWYRQTLGQGPEFLTYFQNEAQLEKSRLLSDRFSAERPKGSFSTLEIQRTEQGDSAMYLCASSLAEGGQPQHFGDGTRLSIL.

The CDR3 sequence: CASSQREGYNSPLHF. The DNA for the CDR3 is TGCGCCAGCAGCCAACGGGAGGGGTACAATTCACCCCTCCACTTT. The chain carries TRBV4-1 and TRBJ1-6, with D perhaps matching TRBD1 (5 bases). CDR3 length: 15 residues. Between the trimmed V and J ends, which lost 2 bases and 7 bases, there was a span of 12 bases. Per the germline V gene, CDR1 is MGHRA and CDR2 is YSYEKL.

This clone was detected once. The chain joins TRBV19 to TRBJ2-3; 8 bases are a match to TRBD1. Germline values: CDR1 LNHDA, CDR2 SQIVND (reference sequence). V trimming: 2 bases; J trimming: 6 bases; junction bases outside the gene matches: 1. This CDR3 comprises 13 residues. The CDR3 reads CASSISGGDTQYF. Here the CDR3 DNA reads TGTGCCAGTAGTATATCAGGGGGCGATACGCAGTATTTT. Full variable domain (remainder filled in from reference TRBV19 and TRBJ2-3): DGGITQSPKYLFRKEGQNVTLSCEQNLNHDAMYWYRQDPGQGLRLIYYSQIVNDFQKGDIAEGYSVSREKKESFPLTVTSAQKNPTAFYLCASSISGGDTQYFGPGTRLTVL.

The chain carries TRBV7-9 and TRBJ1-1; the D is unclear. Trimming took off 8 bases at V and 0 bases at J, with 13 bases between the two ends. The CDR3 is 14 residues long. Looked up from germline, CDR1 is SEHNR and CDR2 is FQNEAQ (reference sequence). The CDR3 DNA sequence: TGTGCCAGCTGCGGGAGCAGCATGAACACTGAAGCTTTCTTT. It translates to CASCGSSMNTEAFF.

The chain couples TRBV11-1 to TRBJ1-4; unclear D gene. In germline, CDR1 is SGHAT, CDR2 FQDESV (reference sequence). The CDR3 spans 12 residues. The germline V and J ends were trimmed by 2 bases and 4 bases, with 2 bases remaining between them. The CDR3 coding sequence is TGTGCCAGCAGCTTACATAATGAAAAACTGTTTTTT. Its translation: CASSLHNEKLFF. The complete variable domain, with remaining parts taken from reference TRBV11-1 and TRBJ1-4, reads EAEVAQSPRYKITEKSQAVAFWCDPISGHATLYWYRQILGQGPELLVQFQDESVVDDSQLPKDRFSAERLKGVDSTLKIQPAELGDSAMYLCASSLHNEKLFFGSGTQLSVL.